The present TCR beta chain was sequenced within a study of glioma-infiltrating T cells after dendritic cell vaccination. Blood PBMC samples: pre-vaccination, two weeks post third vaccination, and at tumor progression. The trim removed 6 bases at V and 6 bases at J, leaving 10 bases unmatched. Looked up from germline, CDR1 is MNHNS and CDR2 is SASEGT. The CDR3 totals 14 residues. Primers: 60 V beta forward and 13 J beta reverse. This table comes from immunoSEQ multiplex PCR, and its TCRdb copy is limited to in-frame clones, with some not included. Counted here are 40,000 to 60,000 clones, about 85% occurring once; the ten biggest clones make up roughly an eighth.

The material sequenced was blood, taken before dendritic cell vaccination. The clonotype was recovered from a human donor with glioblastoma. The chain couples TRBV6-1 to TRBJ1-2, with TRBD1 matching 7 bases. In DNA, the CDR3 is TGTGCCAGCAGGGGTACGGGCAGGGGGGATGGCTACACCTTC. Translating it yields CASRGTGRGDGYTF.